The 8 T cell receptor beta chains below were found in one sample sequenced in a study of CD8 T cells in Susac syndrome. An amount of RNA that ranged from roughly 0.5 to 1 ug was reverse transcribed with random hexamers. TCRdb re-derived calls from the immunoSEQ multiplex PCR reads in MiXCR, one entry per CDR3 protein. The sample yields just over 150,000 distinct CDR3 sequences, approximately 94% seen once. Specimen: CD8+ T cells from PBMCs. The receptors stem from a human donor with multiple sclerosis.

The chain uses TRBV6-2 or TRBV6-3 and TRBJ2-1, with 7 bases that match TRBD2. CDR1 MNHEY and CDR2 SVGEGT come from the germline V gene. The CDR3 length is 14 residues. Trimming at V came to 7 bases and at J to 2 bases, leaving 5 bases not matched to a gene. The CDR3, as DNA: TGTGCCAGCACTATGGGGGGGACCTACAATGAGCAGTTCTTC. It specifies CASTMGGTYNEQFF.

This clonotype was observed a single time. The V and J genes are TRBV9 and TRBJ2-1; the match to TRBD2 covers 11 bases. Trimming cost V 0 bases and J 7 bases; bases outside gene matches: 6. The germline gives CDR1 SGDLS, CDR2 YYNGEE. There are 16 residues in the CDR3. The CDR3 protein is CASSVAASGGINEQFF. As DNA, the CDR3 is TGTGCCAGCAGCGTAGCGGCTAGCGGGGGGATAAATGAGCAGTTCTTC.

The chain employs TRBV7-8 and TRBJ2-3; D not resolved. Germline V lookup: CDR1 SGHVS, CDR2 FQNEAQ. This CDR3 has 12 amino acids. V was shortened by 6 bases and J by 6 bases, with 10 bases between the two germline ends. The CDR3 DNA is TGTGCCAGCAGACCTCCCAGGGATACGCAGTATTTT. It specifies CASRPPRDTQYF.

CDR3 nucleotide sequence: TGTGCCAGCAGTTACTCGGAGGGAGTTAGTGGCTACACCTTC. As protein: CASSYSEGVSGYTF. The V gene is TRBV6-5, the J gene TRBJ1-2; D is unresolved. Per germline, CDR1 MNHEY and CDR2 SVGAGI. Between the trimmed V and J ends, which lost 0 bases and 7 bases, there was a span of 12 bases. The length of the CDR3 is 14 residues.

This chain connects TRBV7-9 to TRBJ2-2; 7 bases line up with TRBD2. The CDR3 has 12 residues. V dropped 10 bases and J dropped 4; count of bases not matched to a gene: 3. CDR1 and CDR2 (germline): SEHNR, FQNEAQ (reference sequence). Written as DNA, the CDR3 is TGTGCCACCGCGGGGGTCACCGGGGAGCTGTTTTTT. As protein: CATAGVTGELFF.

V and J are TRBV28 and TRBJ2-5, with 8 bases lining up with TRBD1. This CDR3 comprises 15 residues. With V trimmed by 5 bases and J by 2 bases, 7 bases remained unmatched. CDR1 is MDHEN and CDR2 is SYDVKM in the germline V gene. In DNA form, the CDR3 reads TGTGCCAGCAGTATCCAGACAGGGGTACAAGAGACCCAGTACTTC. This encodes CASSIQTGVQETQYF. The complete variable domain, with remaining parts taken from reference TRBV28 and TRBJ2-5, reads DVKVTQSSRYLVKRTGEKVFLECVQDMDHENMFWYRQDPGLGLRLIYFSYDVKMKEKGDIPEGYSVSREKKERFSLILESASTNQTSMYLCASSIQTGVQETQYFGPGTRLLVL.

The chain has TRBV30 and TRBJ2-2; 7 nucleotides agree with TRBD2. This CDR3 spans 14 amino acids. After removal of 1 base from V and 1 base from J, the junction contained 0 bases not matched to a gene. Germline V CDR1 and CDR2: GTSNPN, SVGIG (reference sequence). Here the CDR3 DNA reads TGTGCCTGGAGTGCGGGGGGGAACACCGGGGAGCTGTTTTTT. It translates to CAWSAGGNTGELFF.

V and J are TRBV18 and TRBJ1-2, with D possibly matching TRBD1 (6 bases). With 0 bases removed from V and 4 bases from J, the gap between germline ends came to 15 bases. CDR3 length: 16 residues. Germline CDR1 and CDR2: KGHSH and LQKENI. Here the CDR3 DNA reads TGTGCCAGCTCACCACCTCGGGGGGGCGGCACCTATGGCTACACCTTC. As protein: CASSPPRGGGTYGYTF. The variable domain in full, with the rest retrieved from reference TRBV18 and TRBJ1-2, is NAGVMQNPRHLVRRRGQEARLRCSPMKGHSHVYWYRQLPEEGLKFMVYLQKENIIDESGMPKERFSAEFPKEGPSILRIQQVVRGDSAAYFCASSPPRGGGTYGYTFGSGTRLTVV.